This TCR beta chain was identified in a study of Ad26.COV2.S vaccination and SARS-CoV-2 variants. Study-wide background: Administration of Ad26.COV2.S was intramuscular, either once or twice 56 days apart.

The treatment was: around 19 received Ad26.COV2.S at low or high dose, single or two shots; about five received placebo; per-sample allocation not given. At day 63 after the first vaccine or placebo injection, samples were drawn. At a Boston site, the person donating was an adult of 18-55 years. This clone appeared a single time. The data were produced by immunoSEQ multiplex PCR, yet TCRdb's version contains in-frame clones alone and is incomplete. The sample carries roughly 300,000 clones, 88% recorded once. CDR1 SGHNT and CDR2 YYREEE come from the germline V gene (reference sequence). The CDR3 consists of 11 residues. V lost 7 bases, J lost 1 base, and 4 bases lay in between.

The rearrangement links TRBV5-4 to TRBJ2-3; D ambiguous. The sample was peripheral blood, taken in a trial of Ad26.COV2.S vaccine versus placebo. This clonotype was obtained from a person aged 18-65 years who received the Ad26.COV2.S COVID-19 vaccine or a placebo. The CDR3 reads CASGGTDTQYF. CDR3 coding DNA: TGTGCCAGCGGGGGCACAGATACGCAGTATTTT.